These 7 T cell receptor beta chains were all obtained from the same sample, sequenced in a study of blood T cell repertoires in COVID-19. Measured with immunoSEQ multiplex PCR; TCRdb has only the in-frame clones, and not every one. The table records a few hundred thousand clones, around 90% of them present only once. The sample was peripheral blood. The receptors stem from a man in his forties or fifties with acute or convalescent COVID-19.

The rearrangement joins TRBV9 to TRBJ1-1; perhaps TRBD1 as D (5 bases). Trimming left V 0 bases short and J 8 bases short, with 8 bases between. The CDR3 length is 12 residues. Germline-derived CDR1 and CDR2 are SGDLS and YYNGEE. The DNA for the CDR3 is TGTGCCAGCAGCGTAGCGCGGGGGGAAGCTTTCTTT. This sequence encodes CASSVARGEAFF. The whole variable domain, filled in from reference TRBV9 and TRBJ1-1, reads DSGVTQTPKHLITATGQRVTLRCSPRSGDLSVYWYQQSLDQGLQFLIQYYNGEERAKGNILERFSAQQFPDLHSELNLSSLELGDSALYFCASSVARGEAFFGQGTRLTVV.

The chain carries TRBV18 and TRBJ2-7; a possible D gene is TRBD2 (6 bases). CDR1 and CDR2 from the germline V gene are KGHSH and LQKENI. This CDR3 spans 14 amino acids. The germline V and J ends were trimmed by 3 bases and 2 bases, with 11 bases remaining between them. The CDR3 loop reads CASSPRASAYEQYF. The CDR3 DNA follows: TGTGCCAGCTCACCCCGGGCTAGCGCCTACGAGCAGTACTTC.

V is TRBV9 and J is TRBJ2-2; D possibly corresponds to TRBD2 (6 bases). Per germline, CDR1 SGDLS and CDR2 YYNGEE. The CDR3 is 14 residues long. Trimming shortened V by 3 bases and J by 7 bases, and 13 bases separated the two germline ends. CDR3 bases: TGTGCCAGCAGCGCACTTGGAGGGAACGGGGAGCTGTTTTTT. Encoded protein: CASSALGGNGELFF.

The V gene is TRBV7-8, the J gene TRBJ2-5; 13 nucleotides line up with TRBD2. The CDR3 length is 16 residues. Trimming removed 5 bases from V and 4 bases from J; junction bases left unmatched: 7. Germline CDR1 SGHVS, CDR2 FQNEAQ. The CDR3 is CASSEGTSGARETQYF. The CDR3, as DNA: TGTGCCAGCAGCGAAGGGACTAGCGGGGCCAGAGAGACCCAGTACTTC.

The rearrangement joins TRBV18 to TRBJ2-7; 9 bases are shared with TRBD2. Germline loops: CDR1 KGHSH, CDR2 LQKENI. V was pared by 1 base and J by 2 bases, with 3 bases of the junction left unmatched. The CDR3 has 15 amino acids. The DNA of the CDR3 is TGTGCCAGCTCACCACGACTAGCGGTAACCTACGAGCAGTACTTC. It specifies CASSPRLAVTYEQYF.

The CDR3 DNA sequence: TGTGCCAGCAGCGTAGGGCCCGCATCGGGGGAGCAGTACTTC. Translation gives CASSVGPASGEQYF. V usage is TRBV9 and J usage is TRBJ2-7; TRBD2 might be the D (5 bases). Per germline, CDR1 SGDLS and CDR2 YYNGEE. The CDR3 is 14 amino acids. Between the trimmed V and J ends, which lost 0 bases and 7 bases, there was a span of 14 bases. Looking up the rest from reference TRBV9 and TRBJ2-7 gives the full variable domain: DSGVTQTPKHLITATGQRVTLRCSPRSGDLSVYWYQQSLDQGLQFLIQYYNGEERAKGNILERFSAQQFPDLHSELNLSSLELGDSALYFCASSVGPASGEQYFGPGTRLTVT.

V is TRBV6-1 and J is TRBJ1-2; 11 positions match TRBD1. CDR3 length equals 16 residues. Trimming cost V 4 bases and J 5 bases; bases outside gene matches: 9. CDR1 MNHNS and CDR2 SASEGT come from the germline V gene. CDR3 sequence reads: CASSATRTGGGYGYTF. The CDR3, as DNA: TGTGCCAGCAGTGCAACTAGGACAGGGGGCGGTTATGGCTACACCTTC.